This T cell receptor beta chain was profiled in a study of blood T cells in healthy people across ages. Broader study findings: Age brought a roughly linear fall in TCR beta diversity measured per million T cells.

The second PCR ran about 6 to 12 cycles with a sample-barcoded 5' primer and J-beta primers. MiXCR, run by TCRdb on the 5' RACE reads, gives a single entry per CDR3 protein. The data show around 500,000 distinct CDR3 sequences, roughly a quarter seen once. Notes on this clonotype: Its antigen is unidentified.

Per sample, no less than 5.5 micrograms of total RNA were extracted. V dropped 3 bases and J dropped 2 bases, with 18 bases sitting between them. This CDR3 region has 17 residues. Germline CDR1 is SGHRS and CDR2 is YFSETQ. This sample was also put to use in a study of T cells of mothers and their children. That source notes: A slight, non-significant increase in overlap was found for related mother-child pairs relative to unrelated pairs.

The chain has TRBV5-1 and TRBJ2-4; D might be TRBD2 (6 bases). The specimen was blood. This TCR was recovered from a boy aged 2-9 years in good health. CDR3 residues: CASSSEPGDWSKNIQYF. CDR3 DNA sequence: TGCGCCAGCAGCTCCGAGCCTGGGGACTGGTCCAAAAACATTCAGTACTTC. Full variable domain (outside the CDR3, taken from reference TRBV5-1 and TRBJ2-4): KAGVTQTPRYLIKTRGQQVTLSCSPISGHRSVSWYQQTPGQGLQFLFEYFSETQRNKGNFPGRFSGRQFSNSRSEMNVSTLELGDSALYLCASSSEPGDWSKNIQYFGAGTRLSVL.